This T cell receptor (beta chain) was recorded in a study of OX40 agonist ivuxolimab in advanced cancers. Study-wide context: Clinicians treated patients with ivuxolimab, an agonistic anti-OX40 (CD134) antibody. Eligibility admitted prior anti-PD-1, anti-PD-L1 or anti-CTLA-4 therapy; roughly 40% had some.

People who had autoimmune disease history or systemic immunosuppression were excluded. Data came from immunoSEQ multiplex PCR; TCRdb stores just in-frame clones and leaves some out. In the table there are approximately 59,000 clones, over 70% of which are singletons. This CDR3 contains 15 residues. V lost 8 bases, J lost 2 bases, and 16 bases lay in between. Germline V gene sequence: CDR1 MNHEY, CDR2 SMNVEV (reference sequence). This specimen consisted of CD4+ or CD8+ T cells sorted from blood, obtained in a trial of the OX40 agonist ivuxolimab. This TCR was recovered from an adult with an advanced solid tumor such as melanoma, head and neck, liver or kidney cancer. This chain connects TRBV27 to TRBJ2-1; D may be TRBD2 (6 bases). The CDR3 protein is CASCPRDCAYNEQFF. The DNA for the CDR3 is TGTGCCAGCTGCCCCCGGGACTGCGCCTACAATGAGCAGTTCTTC.